This T cell receptor beta chain was identified in a study of technical replicates of blood from a few donors. Only one count was recorded for this clone. Sequencing was performed with immunoSEQ multiplex PCR; in TCRdb, only in-frame clones are kept and a portion is missing. The data contain tens of thousands of clones, under 99% of them singletons. V was cut by 8 bases and J by 4 bases, with 17 bases left in between. CDR3 length: 14 residues. Germline V gene sequence: CDR1 MNHEY, CDR2 SVGAGI. V gene TRBV6-5 combines with J gene TRBJ1-2; D is uncertain. Sample: T cells isolated from PBMCs. This receptor was identified in a human donor in good health. The CDR3 bases are TGTGCCAGCTCCTCAGCGTCGGGAGGCTATGGCTACACCTTC. Residues: CASSSASGGYGYTF.